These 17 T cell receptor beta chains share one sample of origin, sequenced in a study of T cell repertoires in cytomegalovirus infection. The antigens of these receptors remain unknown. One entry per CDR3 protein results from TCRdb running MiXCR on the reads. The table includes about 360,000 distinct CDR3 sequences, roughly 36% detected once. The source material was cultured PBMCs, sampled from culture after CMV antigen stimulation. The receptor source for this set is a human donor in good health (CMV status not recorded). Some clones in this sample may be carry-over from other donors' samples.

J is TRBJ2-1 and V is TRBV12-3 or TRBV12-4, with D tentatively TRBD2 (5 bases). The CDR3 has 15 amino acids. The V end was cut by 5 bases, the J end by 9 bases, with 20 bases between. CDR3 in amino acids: CASSPASPPSLEQFF. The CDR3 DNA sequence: TGTGCCAGCAGTCCGGCTAGCCCCCCATCTCTTGAGCAGTTCTTC.

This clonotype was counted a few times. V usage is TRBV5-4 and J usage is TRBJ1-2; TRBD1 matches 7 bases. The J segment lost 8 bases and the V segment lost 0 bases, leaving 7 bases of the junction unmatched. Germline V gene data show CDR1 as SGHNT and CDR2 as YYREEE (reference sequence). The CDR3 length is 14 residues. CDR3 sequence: CASSLGTGNIGYTF. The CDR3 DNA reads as TGTGCCAGCAGCTTGGGGACAGGAAATATCGGCTACACCTTC.

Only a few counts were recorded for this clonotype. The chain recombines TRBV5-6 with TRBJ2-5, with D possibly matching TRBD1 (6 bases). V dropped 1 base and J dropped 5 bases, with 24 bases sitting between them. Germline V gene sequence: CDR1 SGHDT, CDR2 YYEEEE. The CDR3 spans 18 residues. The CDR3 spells CASSLWPGLTGFGETQYF. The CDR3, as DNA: TGTGCCAGCAGCTTGTGGCCGGGATTGACAGGATTCGGGGAGACCCAGTACTTC. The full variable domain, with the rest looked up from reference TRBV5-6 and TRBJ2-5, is DAGVTQSPTHLIKTRGQQVTLRCSPKSGHDTVSWYQQALGQGPQFIFQYYEEEERQRGNFPDRFSGHQFPNYSSELNVNALLLGDSALYLCASSLWPGLTGFGETQYFGPGTRLLVL.

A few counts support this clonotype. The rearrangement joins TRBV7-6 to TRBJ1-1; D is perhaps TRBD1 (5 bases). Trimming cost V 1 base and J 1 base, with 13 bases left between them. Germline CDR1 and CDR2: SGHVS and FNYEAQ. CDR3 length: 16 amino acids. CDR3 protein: CASSLGTGTTNTEAFF. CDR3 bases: TGTGCCAGCAGCTTAGGGACCGGGACTACGAACACTGAAGCTTTCTTT.

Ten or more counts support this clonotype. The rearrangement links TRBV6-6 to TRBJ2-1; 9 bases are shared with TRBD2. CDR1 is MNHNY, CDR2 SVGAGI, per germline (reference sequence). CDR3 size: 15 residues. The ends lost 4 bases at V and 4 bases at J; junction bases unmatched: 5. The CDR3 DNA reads TGTGCCAGCAGTTTGGGGACTAGCCCTTACAATGAGCAGTTCTTC. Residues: CASSLGTSPYNEQFF.

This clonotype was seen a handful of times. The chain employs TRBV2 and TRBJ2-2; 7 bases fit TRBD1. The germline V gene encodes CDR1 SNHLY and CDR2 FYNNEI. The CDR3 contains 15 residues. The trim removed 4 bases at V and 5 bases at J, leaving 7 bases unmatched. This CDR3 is CASSARQGGTGELFF. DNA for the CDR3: TGTGCCAGCAGTGCCAGACAGGGCGGTACCGGGGAGCTGTTTTTT.

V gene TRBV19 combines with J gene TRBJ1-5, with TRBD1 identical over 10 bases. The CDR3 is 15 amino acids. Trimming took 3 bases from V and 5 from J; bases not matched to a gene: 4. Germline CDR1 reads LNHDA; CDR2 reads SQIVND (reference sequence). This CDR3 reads CASSIRTGGHQPQHF. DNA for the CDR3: TGTGCCAGTAGTATTAGGACAGGGGGTCATCAGCCCCAGCATTTT.

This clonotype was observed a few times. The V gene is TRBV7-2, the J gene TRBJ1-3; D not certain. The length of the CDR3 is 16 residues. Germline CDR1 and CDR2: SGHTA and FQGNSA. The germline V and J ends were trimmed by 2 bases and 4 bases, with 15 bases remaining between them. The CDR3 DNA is TGTGCCAGCAGCTTACACGGTCGGCCCCCGGGAAACACCATATATTTT. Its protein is CASSLHGRPPGNTIYF.

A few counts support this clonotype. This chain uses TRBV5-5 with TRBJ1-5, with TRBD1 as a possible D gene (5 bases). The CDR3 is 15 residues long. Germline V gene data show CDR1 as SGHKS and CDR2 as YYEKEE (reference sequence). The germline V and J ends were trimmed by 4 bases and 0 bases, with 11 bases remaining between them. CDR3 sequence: CASSLWDSSNQPQHF. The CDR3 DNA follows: TGTGCCAGCAGCCTCTGGGACTCTAGCAATCAGCCCCAGCATTTT.

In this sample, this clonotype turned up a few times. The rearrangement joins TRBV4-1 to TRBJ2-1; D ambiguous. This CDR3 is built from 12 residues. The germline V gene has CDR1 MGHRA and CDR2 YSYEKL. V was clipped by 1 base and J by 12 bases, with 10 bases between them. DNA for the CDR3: TGCGCCAGCAGCCAAGTCGGTAGCCTGCAGTTCTTC. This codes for CASSQVGSLQFF.

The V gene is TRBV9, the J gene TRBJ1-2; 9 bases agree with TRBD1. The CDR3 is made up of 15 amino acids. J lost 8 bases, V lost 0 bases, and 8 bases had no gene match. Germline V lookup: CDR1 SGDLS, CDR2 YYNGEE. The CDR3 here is CASSVEGDRVTGYTF. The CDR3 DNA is TGTGCCAGCAGCGTAGAAGGGGACAGGGTCACAGGCTACACCTTC.

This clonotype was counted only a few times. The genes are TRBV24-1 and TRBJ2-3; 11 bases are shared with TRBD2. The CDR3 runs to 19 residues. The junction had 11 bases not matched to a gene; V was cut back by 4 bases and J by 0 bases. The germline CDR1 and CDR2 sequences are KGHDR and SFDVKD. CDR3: CATSEPGTSGEVSTDTQYF. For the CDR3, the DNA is TGTGCCACCAGTGAACCCGGGACTAGCGGAGAAGTCAGCACAGATACGCAGTATTTT.

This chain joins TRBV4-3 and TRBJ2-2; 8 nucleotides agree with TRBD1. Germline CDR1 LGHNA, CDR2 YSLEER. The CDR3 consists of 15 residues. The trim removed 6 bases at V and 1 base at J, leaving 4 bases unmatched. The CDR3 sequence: CASRNGQGNTGELFF. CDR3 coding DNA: TGCGCCAGCAGAAACGGACAGGGGAACACCGGGGAGCTGTTTTTT.

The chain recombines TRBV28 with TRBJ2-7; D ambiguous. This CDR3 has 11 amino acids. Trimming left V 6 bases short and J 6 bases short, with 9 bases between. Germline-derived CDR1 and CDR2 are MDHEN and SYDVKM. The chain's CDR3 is CASSPSREQYF. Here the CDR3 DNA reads TGTGCCAGCAGCCCCTCCCGCGAGCAGTACTTC.

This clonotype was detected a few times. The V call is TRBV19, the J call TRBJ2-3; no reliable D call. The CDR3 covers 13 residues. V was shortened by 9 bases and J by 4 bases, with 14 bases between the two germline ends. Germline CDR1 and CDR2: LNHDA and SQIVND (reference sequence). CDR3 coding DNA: TGTGCCAGCTCAATCCAAGTTCCAGATACGCAGTATTTT. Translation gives CASSIQVPDTQYF.

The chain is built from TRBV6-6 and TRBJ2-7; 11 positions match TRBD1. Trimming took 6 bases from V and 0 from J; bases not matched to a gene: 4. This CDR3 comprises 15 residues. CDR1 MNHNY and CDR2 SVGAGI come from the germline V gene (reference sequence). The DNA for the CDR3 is TGTGCCAGCAGCGGTGGGACAGGGGGCTCCTACGAGCAGTACTTC. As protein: CASSGGTGGSYEQYF.

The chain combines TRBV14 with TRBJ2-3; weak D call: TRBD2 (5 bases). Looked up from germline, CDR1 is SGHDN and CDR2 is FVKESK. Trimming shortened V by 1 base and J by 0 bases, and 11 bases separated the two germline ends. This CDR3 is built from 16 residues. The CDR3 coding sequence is TGTGCCAGCAGCCAAGCCGGGGAAAGCAGCACAGATACGCAGTATTTT. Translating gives CASSQAGESSTDTQYF.